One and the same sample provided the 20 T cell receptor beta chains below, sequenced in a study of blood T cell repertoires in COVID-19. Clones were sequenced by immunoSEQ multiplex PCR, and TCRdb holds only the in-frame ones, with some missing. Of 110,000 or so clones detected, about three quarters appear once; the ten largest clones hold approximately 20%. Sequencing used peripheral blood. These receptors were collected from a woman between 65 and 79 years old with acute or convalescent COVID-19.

The CDR3: CASSYTGKESNTEAFF. The CDR3, as DNA: TGTGCCAGCAGTTATACAGGGAAGGAGAGCAACACTGAAGCTTTCTTT. This chain joins TRBV6-2 or TRBV6-3 and TRBJ1-1; weak D call: TRBD1 (6 bases). The V and J ends lost 3 bases and 2 bases respectively, with 16 bases between them. The CDR3 runs to 16 residues. The germline V gene encodes CDR1 MNHEY and CDR2 SVGEGT.

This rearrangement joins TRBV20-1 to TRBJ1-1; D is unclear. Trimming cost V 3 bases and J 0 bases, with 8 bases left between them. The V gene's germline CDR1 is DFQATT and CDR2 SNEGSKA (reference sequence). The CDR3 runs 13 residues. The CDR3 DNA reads TGCAGTGCTAGTCCCAGTATGAACACTGAAGCTTTCTTT. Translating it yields CSASPSMNTEAFF.

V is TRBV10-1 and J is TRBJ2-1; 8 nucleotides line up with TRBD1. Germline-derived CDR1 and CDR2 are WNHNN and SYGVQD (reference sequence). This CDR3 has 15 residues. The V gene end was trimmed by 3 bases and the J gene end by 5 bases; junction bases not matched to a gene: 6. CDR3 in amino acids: CASSDPQGDHNEQFF. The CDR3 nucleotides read TGCGCCAGCAGTGACCCACAGGGGGACCACAATGAGCAGTTCTTC.

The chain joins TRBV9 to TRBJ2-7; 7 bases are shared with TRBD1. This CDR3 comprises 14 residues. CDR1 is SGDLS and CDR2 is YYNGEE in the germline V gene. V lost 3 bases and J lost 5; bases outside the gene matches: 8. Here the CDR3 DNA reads TGTGCCAGCAGCGCTACGGACAGGAGCAACGAGCAGTACTTC. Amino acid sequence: CASSATDRSNEQYF.

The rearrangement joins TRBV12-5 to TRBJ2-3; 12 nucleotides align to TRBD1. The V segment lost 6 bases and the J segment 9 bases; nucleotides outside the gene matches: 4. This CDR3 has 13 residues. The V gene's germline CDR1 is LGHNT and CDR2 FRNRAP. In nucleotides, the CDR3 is TGTGCTAGTGGGCTGGGACAGGGGGCAACGCAGTATTTT. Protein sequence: CASGLGQGATQYF.

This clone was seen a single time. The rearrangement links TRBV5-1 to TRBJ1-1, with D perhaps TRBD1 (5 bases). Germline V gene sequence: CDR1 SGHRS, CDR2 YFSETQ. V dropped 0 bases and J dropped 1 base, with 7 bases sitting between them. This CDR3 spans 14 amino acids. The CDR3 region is CASSLGQPNTEAFF. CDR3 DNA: TGCGCCAGCAGCTTGGGACAGCCGAACACTGAAGCTTTCTTT.

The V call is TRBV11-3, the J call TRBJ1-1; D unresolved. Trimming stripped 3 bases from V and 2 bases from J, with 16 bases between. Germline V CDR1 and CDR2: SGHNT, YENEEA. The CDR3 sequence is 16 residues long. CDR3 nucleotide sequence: TGTGCCAGCAGCTTTGGGGTCGGGAGTGTTAACACTGAAGCTTTCTTT. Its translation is CASSFGVGSVNTEAFF.

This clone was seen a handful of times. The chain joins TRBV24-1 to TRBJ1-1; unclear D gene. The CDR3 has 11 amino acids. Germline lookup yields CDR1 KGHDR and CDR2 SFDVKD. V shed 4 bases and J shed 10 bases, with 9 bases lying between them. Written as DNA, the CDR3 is TGTGCCACCAGTGAACAGTTGTTAGCTTTCTTT. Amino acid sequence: CATSEQLLAFF.

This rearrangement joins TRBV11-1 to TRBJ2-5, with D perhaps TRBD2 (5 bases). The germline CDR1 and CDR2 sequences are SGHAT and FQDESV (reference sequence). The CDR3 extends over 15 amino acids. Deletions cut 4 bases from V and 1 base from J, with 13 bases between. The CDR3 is CASSSPRLAQETQYF. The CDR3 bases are TGTGCCAGCAGCTCACCACGGCTAGCCCAAGAGACCCAGTACTTC.

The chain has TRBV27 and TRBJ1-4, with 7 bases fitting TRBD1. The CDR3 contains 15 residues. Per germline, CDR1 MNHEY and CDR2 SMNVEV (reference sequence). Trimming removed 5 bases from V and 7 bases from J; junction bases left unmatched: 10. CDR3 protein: CASSGSRQGGEKLFF. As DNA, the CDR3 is TGTGCCAGCAGTGGATCGAGACAGGGTGGTGAAAAACTGTTTTTT.

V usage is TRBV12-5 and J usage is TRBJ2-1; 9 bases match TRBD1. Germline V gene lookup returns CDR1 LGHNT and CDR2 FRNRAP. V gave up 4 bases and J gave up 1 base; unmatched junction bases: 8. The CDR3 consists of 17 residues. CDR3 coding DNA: TGTGCTAGTGGTTGGTCCGGCGGGACAGGGTCCTACAATGAGCAGTTCTTC. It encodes CASGWSGGTGSYNEQFF.

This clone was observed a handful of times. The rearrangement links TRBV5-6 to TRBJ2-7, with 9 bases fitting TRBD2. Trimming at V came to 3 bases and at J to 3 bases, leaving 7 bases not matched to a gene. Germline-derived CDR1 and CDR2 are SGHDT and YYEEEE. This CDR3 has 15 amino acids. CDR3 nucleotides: TGTGCCAGCAGCTATAGCGGGGGAACTGGCTACGAGCAGTACTTC. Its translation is CASSYSGGTGYEQYF.

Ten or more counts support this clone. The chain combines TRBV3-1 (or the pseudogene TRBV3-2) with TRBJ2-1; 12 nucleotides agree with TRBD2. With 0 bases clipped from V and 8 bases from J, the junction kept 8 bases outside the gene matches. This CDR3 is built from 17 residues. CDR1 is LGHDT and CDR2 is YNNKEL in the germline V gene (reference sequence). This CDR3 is CASSQDPTSGGVDEQFF. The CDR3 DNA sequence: TGTGCCAGCAGCCAAGATCCGACTAGCGGGGGAGTGGATGAGCAGTTCTTC.

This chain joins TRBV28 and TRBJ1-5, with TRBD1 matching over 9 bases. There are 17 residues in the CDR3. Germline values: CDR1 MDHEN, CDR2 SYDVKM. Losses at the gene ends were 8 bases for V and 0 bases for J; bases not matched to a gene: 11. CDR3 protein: CASGSTGGWDSNQPQHF. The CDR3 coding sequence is TGTGCCAGCGGATCGACAGGGGGATGGGATAGCAATCAGCCCCAGCATTTT.

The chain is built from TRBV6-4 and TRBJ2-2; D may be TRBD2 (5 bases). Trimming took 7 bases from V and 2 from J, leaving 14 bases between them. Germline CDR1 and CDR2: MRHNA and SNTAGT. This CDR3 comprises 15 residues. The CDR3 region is CASKASFTNTGELFF. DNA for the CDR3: TGTGCCAGCAAGGCTAGCTTTACTAACACCGGGGAGCTGTTTTTT.

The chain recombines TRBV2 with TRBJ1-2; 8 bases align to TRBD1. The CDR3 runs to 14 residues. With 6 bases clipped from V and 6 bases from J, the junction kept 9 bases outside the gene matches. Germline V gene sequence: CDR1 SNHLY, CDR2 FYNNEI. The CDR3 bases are TGTGCCAGCAGAAAGGACAGGGTAACGGATGGCTACACCTTC. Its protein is CASRKDRVTDGYTF.

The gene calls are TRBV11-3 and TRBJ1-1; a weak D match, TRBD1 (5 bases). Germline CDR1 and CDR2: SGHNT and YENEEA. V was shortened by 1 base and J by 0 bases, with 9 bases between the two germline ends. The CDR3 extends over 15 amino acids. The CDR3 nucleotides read TGTGCCAGCAGCTTAGGGGCAGGGATGAACACTGAAGCTTTCTTT. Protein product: CASSLGAGMNTEAFF.

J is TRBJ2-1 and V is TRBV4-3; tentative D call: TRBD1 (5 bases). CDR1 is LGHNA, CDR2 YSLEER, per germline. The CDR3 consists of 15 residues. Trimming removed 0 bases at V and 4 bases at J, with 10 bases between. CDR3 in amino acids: CASSQDDRDYNEQFF. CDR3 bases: TGCGCCAGCAGCCAAGACGACAGAGATTACAATGAGCAGTTCTTC.

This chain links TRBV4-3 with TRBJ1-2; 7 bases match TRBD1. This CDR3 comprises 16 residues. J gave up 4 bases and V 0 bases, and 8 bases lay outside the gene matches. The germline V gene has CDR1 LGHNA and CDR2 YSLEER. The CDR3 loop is CASSQDLGGQLYGYTF. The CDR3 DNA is TGCGCCAGCAGCCAAGATCTAGGGGGCCAACTCTATGGCTACACCTTC.

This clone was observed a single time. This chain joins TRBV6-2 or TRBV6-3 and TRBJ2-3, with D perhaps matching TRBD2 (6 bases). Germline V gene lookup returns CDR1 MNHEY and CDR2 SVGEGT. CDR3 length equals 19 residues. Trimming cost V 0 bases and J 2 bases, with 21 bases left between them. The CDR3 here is CASSYSGEAQSRSTDTQYF. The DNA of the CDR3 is TGTGCCAGCAGTTACTCAGGGGAGGCCCAATCCCGGTCCACAGATACGCAGTATTTT.